This T cell receptor beta chain appears in the sequencing data of a study of PD-L1 blockade in urothelial cancer. Across the study: It was at 3 weeks (second dose) and 6 weeks after treatment start that blood was analyzed. Study-wide results and limits: Better survival was predicted by below-median pretreatment blood TCR clonality. Patients with durable benefit had greater blood expansion of tumor-associated TCR clones 3 weeks into treatment.

The length of the CDR3 is 15 residues. The germline CDR1 and CDR2 sequences are MDHEN and SYDVKM. After removal of 3 bases from V and 11 bases from J, the junction contained 9 bases not matched to a gene. Remarks on this clone: Its cognate antigen is unknown.

Sequencing was performed with immunoSEQ multiplex PCR; in TCRdb, only in-frame clones are kept and a portion is missing. The data hold under 130,000 clones, with about 85% observed a single time. The chain uses TRBV28 and TRBJ2-4; TRBD2 agrees at 11 bases. This material consisted of PBMCs, taken around atezolizumab (anti-PD-L1) treatment. The source of this sequence is a man aged 45 to 65 with urothelial cancer. The CDR3 sequence is CASSFGTSGRGVQYF. The DNA of the CDR3 is TGTGCCAGCAGTTTCGGTACTAGCGGGAGAGGGGTTCAGTACTTC.